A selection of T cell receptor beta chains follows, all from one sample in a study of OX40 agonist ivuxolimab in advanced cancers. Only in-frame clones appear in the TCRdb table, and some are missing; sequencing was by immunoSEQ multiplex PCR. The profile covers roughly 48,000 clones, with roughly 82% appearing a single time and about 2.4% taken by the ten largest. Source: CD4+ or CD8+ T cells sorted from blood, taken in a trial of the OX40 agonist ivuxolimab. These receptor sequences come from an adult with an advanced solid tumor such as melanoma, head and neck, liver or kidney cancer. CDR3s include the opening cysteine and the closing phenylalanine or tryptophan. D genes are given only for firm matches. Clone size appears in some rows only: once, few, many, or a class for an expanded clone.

CDR3 protein: CASSGYEQYF; CDR3 DNA: TGTGCCAGCAGTGGTTACGAGCAGTACTTC; J gene: TRBJ2-7; clone size: .; V gene: TRBV2; D gene: .
CDR3 protein: CATLRGVNTEAFF; CDR3 DNA: TGTGCTACGTTGAGGGGGGTGAACACTGAAGCTTTCTTT; J gene: TRBJ1-1; clone size: .; V gene: TRBV6-6; D gene: .
CDR3 protein: CSVDAGGGNEQFF; CDR3 DNA: TGCAGCGTTGACGCGGGAGGGGGAAATGAGCAGTTCTTC; J gene: TRBJ2-1; clone size: .; V gene: TRBV29-1; D gene: TRBD2
CDR3 protein: CASSQDGGQPQHF; CDR3 DNA: TGTGCCAGCAGCCAAGACGGAGGTCAGCCCCAGCATTTT; J gene: TRBJ1-5; clone size: .; V gene: TRBV4-2; D gene: .
CDR3 protein: CASMIDKLQETQYF; CDR3 DNA: TGCGCCAGCATGATTGACAAATTACAAGAGACCCAGTACTTC; J gene: TRBJ2-5; clone size: once; V gene: TRBV4-1; D gene: .
CDR3 protein: CSVYSESATYEQYF; CDR3 DNA: TGCAGCGTTTACAGTGAGTCGGCTACCTACGAGCAGTACTTC; J gene: TRBJ2-7; clone size: once; V gene: TRBV29-1; D gene: .
CDR3 protein: CVSSLVPEETQYF; CDR3 DNA: TGCGTCAGCAGCTTGGTCCCGGAAGAGACCCAGTACTTC; J gene: TRBJ2-5; clone size: .; V gene: TRBV5-1; D gene: .
CDR3 protein: CASSLLGEATGEAFF; CDR3 DNA: TGCGCCAGCAGCTTACTCGGGGAAGCAACAGGCGAAGCTTTCTTT; J gene: TRBJ1-1; clone size: .; V gene: TRBV5-1; D gene: .
CDR3 protein: CASSLWQDRGYGYTF; CDR3 DNA: TGTGCCAGCAGCTTGTGGCAGGACAGGGGATATGGCTACACCTTC; J gene: TRBJ1-2; clone size: .; V gene: TRBV4-2; D gene: TRBD1
CDR3 protein: CASSRMTEGFQETQYF; CDR3 DNA: TGTGCCAGCAGCCGAATGACAGAGGGGTTCCAAGAGACCCAGTACTTC; J gene: TRBJ2-5; clone size: .; V gene: TRBV7-9; D gene: .
CDR3 protein: CASSQTLLRGPNQPQHF; CDR3 DNA: TGCGCCAGCAGCCAAACCCTACTAAGGGGTCCCAATCAGCCCCAGCATTTT; J gene: TRBJ1-5; clone size: .; V gene: TRBV4-1; D gene: .
CDR3 protein: CAWSVGGMSAEAFF; CDR3 DNA: TGTGCCTGGAGTGTGGGCGGCATGAGCGCTGAAGCTTTCTTT; J gene: TRBJ1-1; clone size: .; V gene: TRBV30; D gene: .
CDR3 protein: CASSQSAGANVLTF; CDR3 DNA: TGTGCCAGCAGCCAATCGGCGGGGGCCAACGTCCTGACTTTC; J gene: TRBJ2-6; clone size: .; V gene: TRBV16; D gene: .
CDR3 protein: CAISDRGTERTEAFF; CDR3 DNA: TGTGCCATCAGTGATAGGGGCACCGAGAGGACTGAAGCTTTCTTT; J gene: TRBJ1-1; clone size: once; V gene: TRBV10-3; D gene: .
CDR3 protein: CASKGSTDTQYF; CDR3 DNA: TGTGCCAGCAAAGGTTCCACAGATACGCAGTATTTT; J gene: TRBJ2-3; clone size: .; V gene: TRBV2; D gene: .
CDR3 protein: CASSLQRLMNTEAFF; CDR3 DNA: TGTGCCAGCAGCTTGCAACGGCTAATGAACACTGAAGCTTTCTTT; J gene: TRBJ1-1; clone size: .; V gene: TRBV7-9; D gene: .
CDR3 protein: CASSSGLAGGQETQYF; CDR3 DNA: TGTGCCAGCAGTTCAGGACTAGCGGGAGGCCAAGAGACCCAGTACTTC; J gene: TRBJ2-5; clone size: .; V gene: TRBV6-5; D gene: TRBD2
CDR3 protein: CASSLHTDEQYF; CDR3 DNA: TGTGCCAGCAGCCTTCATACCGACGAGCAGTACTTC; J gene: TRBJ2-7; clone size: .; V gene: TRBV7-2; D gene: .
CDR3 protein: CASSGSGAAVFF; CDR3 DNA: TGTGCCAGCAGTGGGAGCGGGGCCGCGGTGTTCTTC; J gene: TRBJ2-1; clone size: .; V gene: TRBV6-1; D gene: TRBD2
CDR3 protein: CASSDSGRRVNNEQFF; CDR3 DNA: TGCGCCAGCAGTGATAGCGGGAGGCGGGTTAACAATGAGCAGTTCTTC; J gene: TRBJ2-1; clone size: .; V gene: TRBV10-1; D gene: TRBD2
CDR3 protein: CASSTGSSYEQYF; CDR3 DNA: TGTGCCAGCAGCACAGGGTCTTCCTACGAGCAGTACTTC; J gene: TRBJ2-7; clone size: .; V gene: TRBV9; D gene: .
CDR3 protein: CASSEGPSGGTDTQYF; CDR3 DNA: TGTGCCAGCAGTGAAGGCCCTAGCGGGGGCACAGATACGCAGTATTTT; J gene: TRBJ2-3; clone size: .; V gene: TRBV6-1; D gene: TRBD2
CDR3 protein: CAIRRGDPYGYTF; CDR3 DNA: TGTGCCATCAGGAGGGGGGACCCTTATGGCTACACCTTC; J gene: TRBJ1-2; clone size: .; V gene: TRBV10-3; D gene: .
CDR3 protein: CASSRAGQGILYEQYF; CDR3 DNA: TGCGCCAGCAGCCGGGCTGGGCAGGGGATATTATACGAGCAGTACTTC; J gene: TRBJ2-7; clone size: few; V gene: TRBV4-1; D gene: .
CDR3 protein: CASSLSRGGSYEQYF; CDR3 DNA: TGTGCCAGCAGTTTATCACGGGGAGGCTCCTACGAGCAGTACTTC; J gene: TRBJ2-7; clone size: few; V gene: TRBV27; D gene: .
CDR3 protein: CASSPDFDSGYNSPLHF; CDR3 DNA: TGTGCCAGCTCACCGGACTTTGACAGCGGCTATAATTCACCCCTCCACTTT; J gene: TRBJ1-6; clone size: few; V gene: TRBV18; D gene: .
CDR3 protein: CASIRNLGQPQHF; CDR3 DNA: TGTGCCAGCATTAGGAACCTAGGTCAGCCCCAGCATTTT; J gene: TRBJ1-5; clone size: .; V gene: TRBV2; D gene: .
CDR3 protein: CASSQDWDMNEQYF; CDR3 DNA: TGTGCCAGCAGCCAAGACTGGGACATGAACGAGCAGTACTTC; J gene: TRBJ2-7; clone size: .; V gene: TRBV11-1; D gene: .
CDR3 protein: CASSQRRGGTGELFF; CDR3 DNA: TGCGCCAGCAGCCAGCGTCGAGGGGGCACCGGGGAGCTGTTTTTT; J gene: TRBJ2-2; clone size: .; V gene: TRBV4-3; D gene: .
CDR3 protein: CASSYDSSLNTGELFF; CDR3 DNA: TGTGCCAGCAGTTACGACAGCTCCCTCAACACCGGGGAGCTGTTTTTT; J gene: TRBJ2-2; clone size: .; V gene: TRBV6-5; D gene: .
CDR3 protein: CASSQDASGANTGELFF; CDR3 DNA: TGCGCCAGCAGCCAAGATGCTAGCGGGGCGAACACCGGGGAGCTGTTTTTT; J gene: TRBJ2-2; clone size: .; V gene: TRBV4-1; D gene: TRBD2
CDR3 protein: CASSQPGQGANEQFF; CDR3 DNA: TGTGCCAGCTCACAGCCGGGACAGGGGGCGAATGAGCAGTTCTTC; J gene: TRBJ2-1; clone size: few; V gene: TRBV18; D gene: TRBD1
CDR3 protein: CASRPTAGASYNEQFF; CDR3 DNA: TGCGCCAGCAGACCTACAGCGGGGGCATCCTACAATGAGCAGTTCTTC; J gene: TRBJ2-1; clone size: .; V gene: TRBV5-1; D gene: TRBD2
CDR3 protein: CASSTGRGLGSYEQYF; CDR3 DNA: TGCGCCAGCAGTACGGGTCGGGGACTTGGGTCCTACGAGCAGTACTTC; J gene: TRBJ2-7; clone size: .; V gene: TRBV10-1; D gene: .
CDR3 protein: CASSLARGRGGYTF; CDR3 DNA: TGTGCCAGCAGCTTAGCGCGGGGGCGGGGTGGCTACACCTTC; J gene: TRBJ1-2; clone size: .; V gene: TRBV7-9; D gene: .
CDR3 protein: CASSLGGEGATNGKLFF; CDR3 DNA: TGTGCCAGCAGCTTGGGGGGAGAGGGGGCAACTAATGGAAAACTGTTTTTT; J gene: TRBJ1-4; clone size: .; V gene: TRBV11-2; D gene: TRBD1
CDR3 protein: CAIKTGGIGNTEAFF; CDR3 DNA: TGTGCCATAAAGACAGGGGGAATTGGGAACACTGAAGCTTTCTTT; J gene: TRBJ1-1; clone size: .; V gene: TRBV10-3; D gene: TRBD1
CDR3 protein: CASSLGASYEQYF; CDR3 DNA: TGCGCCAGCAGCTTGGGAGCCTCCTACGAGCAGTACTTC; J gene: TRBJ2-7; clone size: .; V gene: TRBV5-1; D gene: .
CDR3 protein: CASSQARGPGNTIYF; CDR3 DNA: TGTGCCAGCAGCCAGGCCAGGGGGCCTGGAAACACCATATATTTT; J gene: TRBJ1-3; clone size: .; V gene: TRBV14; D gene: TRBD1
CDR3 protein: CASSLGLAGDTQYF; CDR3 DNA: TGTGCCAGCAGCCTGGGACTAGCGGGAGATACGCAGTATTTT; J gene: TRBJ2-3; clone size: .; V gene: TRBV11-2; D gene: TRBD2
CDR3 protein: CASSQGTSGGARDTQYF; CDR3 DNA: TGCGCCAGCAGCCAAGGGACTAGCGGGGGGGCCAGAGATACGCAGTATTTT; J gene: TRBJ2-3; clone size: few; V gene: TRBV4-3; D gene: TRBD2
CDR3 protein: CAISSIAGSYEQYF; CDR3 DNA: TGTGCCATCAGTTCCATTGCGGGATCCTACGAGCAGTACTTC; J gene: TRBJ2-7; clone size: few; V gene: TRBV10-3; D gene: .
CDR3 protein: CAWSGGASLPGNTIYF; CDR3 DNA: TGTGCCTGGAGTGGTGGTGCCAGCCTCCCTGGAAACACCATATATTTT; J gene: TRBJ1-3; clone size: .; V gene: TRBV30; D gene: .
CDR3 protein: CASSLSLQTPYEQYF; CDR3 DNA: TGTGCCAGCAGCTTAAGTTTACAGACCCCCTACGAGCAGTACTTC; J gene: TRBJ2-7; clone size: .; V gene: TRBV7-3; D gene: .
CDR3 protein: CASSLDGYSYNEQFF; CDR3 DNA: TGTGCCAGCAGCTTGGACGGGTACTCCTACAATGAGCAGTTCTTC; J gene: TRBJ2-1; clone size: .; V gene: TRBV5-6; D gene: .
CDR3 protein: CASRLDRFSTIYF; CDR3 DNA: TGTGCCAGCAGGCTCGACAGATTTAGCACCATATATTTT; J gene: TRBJ1-3; clone size: .; V gene: TRBV6-6; D gene: .
CDR3 protein: CASSVRESYNEQFF; CDR3 DNA: TGTGCCAGCAGTGTGAGGGAATCCTACAATGAGCAGTTCTTC; J gene: TRBJ2-1; clone size: .; V gene: TRBV6-5; D gene: .
CDR3 protein: CASSRSGRGTYEQYF; CDR3 DNA: TGTGCCAGTAGTCGTAGTGGCAGGGGAACCTACGAGCAGTACTTC; J gene: TRBJ2-7; clone size: .; V gene: TRBV19; D gene: .
CDR3 protein: CASSFDGYEQYF; CDR3 DNA: TGTGCCAGCAGCTTCGACGGCTACGAGCAGTACTTC; J gene: TRBJ2-7; clone size: few; V gene: TRBV7-9; D gene: .
CDR3 protein: CASSLYLADRGVGEKLFF; CDR3 DNA: TGTGCCAGCAGTTTGTACCTTGCGGACAGGGGAGTCGGGGAAAAACTGTTTTTT; J gene: TRBJ1-4; clone size: .; V gene: TRBV27; D gene: TRBD1
CDR3 protein: CASSPNKGQNTEAFF; CDR3 DNA: TGTGCCAGCTCACCAAACAAGGGCCAGAACACTGAAGCTTTCTTT; J gene: TRBJ1-1; clone size: once; V gene: TRBV18; D gene: .
CDR3 protein: CASSLTGYEQYF; CDR3 DNA: TGTGCCAGCAGCTTGACCGGGTACGAGCAGTACTTC; J gene: TRBJ2-7; clone size: .; V gene: TRBV7-9; D gene: .
CDR3 protein: CASSSGFPYEQYF; CDR3 DNA: TGTGCCAGTAGTAGTGGGTTCCCCTACGAGCAGTACTTC; J gene: TRBJ2-7; clone size: .; V gene: TRBV19; D gene: .
CDR3 protein: CASSLGQVGGYTF; CDR3 DNA: TGTGCCAGCAGTTTGGGGCAGGTAGGAGGCTACACCTTC; J gene: TRBJ1-2; clone size: .; V gene: TRBV5-4; D gene: .
CDR3 protein: CASSPSLGNNEQFF; CDR3 DNA: TGTGCCAGCAGTCCAAGCCTTGGGAACAATGAGCAGTTCTTC; J gene: TRBJ2-1; clone size: .; V gene: TRBV7-8; D gene: .
CDR3 protein: CASSFPTENTEAFF; CDR3 DNA: TGTGCCAGCAGTTTCCCGACAGAGAACACTGAAGCTTTCTTT; J gene: TRBJ1-1; clone size: .; V gene: TRBV5-8; D gene: .
CDR3 protein: CASSFRGAYEQYF; CDR3 DNA: TGTGCCAGCAGCTTCCGGGGGGCATACGAGCAGTACTTC; J gene: TRBJ2-7; clone size: .; V gene: TRBV11-2; D gene: .